Shown below are 21 T cell receptor beta chains from a single sample sequenced in a study of cytomegalovirus exposure and HLA in healthy donors. The PCR ran on 60 Vbeta and 13 Jbeta primers. Produced via immunoSEQ multiplex PCR; TCRdb's table is partial and in-frame only. The data show about 140,000 clones, around four fifths seen once. The specimen sequenced was PBMCs. These receptors all stem from a boy younger than 10 in good health and CMV-seronegative.

The chain carries TRBV5-4 and TRBJ1-1; D unresolved. The ends were cut back, 4 bases at V and 1 base at J, with 5 bases in the middle. Germline lookup yields CDR1 SGHNT and CDR2 YYREEE (reference sequence). The CDR3 consists of 12 residues. CDR3 amino acids: CASSQANTEAFF. CDR3 sequence (DNA): TGTGCCAGCAGCCAAGCGAACACTGAAGCTTTCTTT.

This chain joins TRBV11-1 and TRBJ1-2, with a tentative D call TRBD1 (6 bases). The CDR3 consists of 14 residues. V was pared by 5 bases and J by 2 bases, with 12 bases between. Germline V gene data show CDR1 as SGHAT and CDR2 as FQDESV (reference sequence). The CDR3 region has the DNA TGTGCCAGCAGCCTCTTACAGGGAAACTATGGCTACACCTTC. It encodes CASSLLQGNYGYTF.

This rearrangement joins TRBV7-9 to TRBJ2-5; TRBD1 matches at 7 bases. The CDR3 consists of 14 residues. Trimming took 4 bases from V and 5 from J; bases not matched to a gene: 7. The germline CDR1 and CDR2 sequences are SEHNR and FQNEAQ (reference sequence). For the CDR3, the DNA is TGTGCCAGCAGCTCATCGACAGGGCTCGAGACCCAGTACTTC. Translation: CASSSSTGLETQYF. Supplemented by reference TRBV7-9 and TRBJ2-5, the full variable domain reads DTGVSQNPRHKITKRGQNVTFRCDPISEHNRLYWYRQTLGQGPEFLTYFQNEAQLEKSRLLSDRFSAERPKGSFSTLEIQRTEQGDSAMYLCASSSSTGLETQYFGPGTRLLVL.

The chain joins TRBV28 to TRBJ1-2; D not resolved. Trimming took 3 bases from V and 0 from J, leaving 8 bases between them. The CDR3 contains 14 residues. Germline V CDR1 and CDR2: MDHEN, SYDVKM. CDR3: CASSFGGSNYGYTF. DNA of the CDR3: TGTGCCAGCAGTTTTGGAGGCTCTAACTATGGCTACACCTTC.

This clone was detected a few times. The rearrangement links TRBV2 to TRBJ2-3, with D perhaps matching TRBD2 (6 bases). This CDR3 spans 16 amino acids. V lost 4 bases to trimming and J lost 3 bases, with 17 bases between them. Per the germline V gene, CDR1 is SNHLY and CDR2 is FYNNEI. CDR3 amino acids: CASSGPSAGYTDTQYF. CDR3 in DNA: TGTGCCAGCAGTGGGCCGAGCGCGGGGTATACAGATACGCAGTATTTT.

The chain combines TRBV6-6 with TRBJ1-1; 8 positions agree with TRBD1. Germline assignment: CDR1 MNHNY and CDR2 SVGAGI (reference sequence). This CDR3 has 13 residues. Unmatched junction bases numbered 3, after V lost 6 bases and J lost 3 bases. CDR3 loop: CASRNRGDTEAFF. CDR3 sequence (DNA): TGTGCCAGCAGAAACAGGGGGGACACTGAAGCTTTCTTT.

The chain joins TRBV4-1 to TRBJ1-1; 7 nucleotides line up with TRBD1. The trim removed 8 bases at V and 1 base at J, leaving 7 bases unmatched. CDR1 is MGHRA and CDR2 is YSYEKL in the germline V gene. This CDR3 has 14 residues. As DNA, the CDR3 is TGCGCCAGCCGGCAGGGACAGACGAACACTGAAGCTTTCTTT. It is translated as CASRQGQTNTEAFF.

V gene TRBV6-1 combines with J gene TRBJ1-2, with D possibly matching TRBD1 (5 bases). This CDR3 region has 12 residues. The V gene lost 5 bases and the J gene lost 2 bases, with 6 bases spanning the gap. The germline V gene encodes CDR1 MNHNS and CDR2 SASEGT. CDR3 amino acids: CASSQGNYGYTF. CDR3 nucleotides: TGTGCCAGCAGTCAGGGAAACTATGGCTACACCTTC.

This chain connects TRBV28 to TRBJ2-2, with 10 bases lining up with TRBD1. This CDR3 has 18 residues. The germline gives CDR1 MDHEN, CDR2 SYDVKM. Losses at the gene ends were 7 bases for V and 5 bases for J; bases not matched to a gene: 16. The CDR3 DNA reads TGTGCCAGCACCCTAACGGGGCGACAGGGGGCCTGGACCGGGGAGCTGTTTTTT. Its protein product is CASTLTGRQGAWTGELFF.

This clone was counted only a few times. The chain employs TRBV15 and TRBJ2-5; D is possibly TRBD2 (5 bases). The V end was cut by 8 bases, the J end by 2 bases, with 12 bases between. CDR1 LNHNV and CDR2 YYDKDF come from the germline V gene (reference sequence). This CDR3 region has 13 residues. The CDR3: CATERGGQETQYF. CDR3 coding DNA: TGTGCCACCGAACGAGGAGGACAAGAGACCCAGTACTTC.

This clone was seen once. V gene TRBV9 combines with J gene TRBJ1-4; D remains ambiguous. Trimming pared 0 bases from V and 7 bases from J, leaving 10 bases between. The CDR3 runs 14 residues. CDR1 is SGDLS and CDR2 is YYNGEE in the germline V gene. CDR3 nucleotides: TGTGCCAGCAGCGTAGGAGGGAGAGGTGAAAAACTGTTTTTT. As protein: CASSVGGRGEKLFF.

The gene calls are TRBV11-3 and TRBJ2-1, with D possibly TRBD1 on 6 matching bases. V was clipped by 6 bases and J by 4 bases, with 10 bases between them. CDR3 length: 13 residues. Germline values: CDR1 SGHNT, CDR2 YENEEA. Here the CDR3 reads CASRRQDYNEQFF. CDR3 DNA sequence: TGTGCCAGCAGACGACAGGATTACAATGAGCAGTTCTTC. Using reference TRBV11-3 and TRBJ2-1 for the parts outside the CDR3, the full variable domain is EAGVVQSPRYKIIEKKQPVAFWCNPISGHNTLYWYLQNLGQGPELLIRYENEEAVDDSQLPKDRFSAERLKGVDSTLKIQPAELGDSAVYLCASRRQDYNEQFFGPGTRLTVL.

CDR3 bases: TGTGCCAGCAGCATCAGGGGTTTAGATGAGCAGTTCTTC. This translates into CASSIRGLDEQFF. The chain uses TRBV7-8 and TRBJ2-1; tentative D call: TRBD1 (6 bases). Germline lookup yields CDR1 SGHVS and CDR2 FQNEAQ. With 5 bases removed from V and 8 bases from J, the gap between germline ends came to 13 bases. CDR3 length: 13 amino acids.

This clone was counted a few times. This rearrangement joins TRBV4-3 to TRBJ2-3, with D possibly being TRBD2 (5 bases). Germline assignment: CDR1 LGHNA and CDR2 YSLEER. The CDR3 is 13 amino acids. Between the trimmed V and J ends, which lost 6 bases and 2 bases, there was a span of 9 bases. The CDR3 DNA sequence: TGCGCCAGCAGTCTAGCCCTCACAGATACGCAGTATTTT. Amino acids: CASSLALTDTQYF.

V is TRBV19 and J is TRBJ2-6, with a possible D match to TRBD2 (5 bases). The CDR3 runs to 13 residues. V lost 8 bases and J 12 bases, leaving 17 bases between the germline ends. CDR1 LNHDA and CDR2 SQIVND come from the germline V gene (reference sequence). This chain's CDR3 is CASGLGATTVLTF. The DNA of the CDR3 is TGTGCCAGTGGACTGGGCGCAACGACCGTCCTGACTTTC.

The CDR3 bases are TGTGCCAGCTCACCACCGACAGACATAGCCAAAAACATTCAGTACTTC. It specifies CASSPPTDIAKNIQYF. The V call is TRBV18, the J call TRBJ2-4; maybe TRBD1 (5 bases). The CDR3 extends over 16 amino acids. V lost 0 bases and J lost 0, with 9 bases in between. Germline CDR1 KGHSH, CDR2 LQKENI.

The chain links TRBV2 to TRBJ1-2, with D unresolved. Trimming left V 6 bases short and J 4 bases short, with 15 bases between. The CDR3 runs 14 residues. CDR1 is SNHLY and CDR2 is FYNNEI in the germline V gene. CDR3 in amino acids: CASSSLRVSYGYTF. In DNA, the CDR3 is TGTGCCAGCAGCAGCTTGAGGGTTTCCTATGGCTACACCTTC.

This clone was seen once. The chain joins TRBV27 to TRBJ1-1; TRBD1 is a possible D gene (6 bases). This CDR3 spans 14 amino acids. V lost 0 bases and J 5 bases, leaving 10 bases between the germline ends. Per the germline V gene, CDR1 is MNHEY and CDR2 is SMNVEV (reference sequence). In DNA, the CDR3 is TGTGCCAGCAGTTTATCGAGGGGGAGAACTGAAGCTTTCTTT. Translation: CASSLSRGRTEAFF.

J is TRBJ2-5 and V is TRBV14; TRBD2 is a possible D gene (5 bases). The CDR3 is made up of 14 amino acids. The V and J ends lost 3 bases and 4 bases respectively, with 12 bases between them. CDR1 is SGHDN, CDR2 FVKESK, per germline. The CDR3 DNA reads TGTGCCAGCAGCCAGACGACTACCCCAGAGACCCAGTACTTC. This codes for CASSQTTTPETQYF.

V is TRBV5-1 and J is TRBJ1-1; 11 nucleotides line up with TRBD1. Germline CDR1 SGHRS, CDR2 YFSETQ. This CDR3 comprises 18 residues. Unmatched junction bases numbered 10, after V lost 2 bases and J lost 1 base. The CDR3 DNA sequence: TGCGCCAGCAGCTTAACCCGGGACAGGGGGTGGGGGAACACTGAAGCTTTCTTT. This gives the protein CASSLTRDRGWGNTEAFF. Variable domain in full (rest from reference TRBV5-1 and TRBJ1-1): KAGVTQTPRYLIKTRGQQVTLSCSPISGHRSVSWYQQTPGQGLQFLFEYFSETQRNKGNFPGRFSGRQFSNSRSEMNVSTLELGDSALYLCASSLTRDRGWGNTEAFFGQGTRLTVV.

V and J are TRBV7-8 and TRBJ2-5, with D tentatively TRBD2 (5 bases). Trimming removed 1 base at V and 5 bases at J, with 8 bases between. The CDR3 is 13 residues long. Germline V lookup: CDR1 SGHVS, CDR2 FQNEAQ. The chain's CDR3 is CASSLELEETQYF. The CDR3, as DNA: TGTGCCAGCAGCTTAGAACTAGAGGAGACCCAGTACTTC. The whole variable domain, remainder taken from reference TRBV7-8 and TRBJ2-5, is GAGVSQSPRYKVAKRGQDVALRCDPISGHVSLFWYQQALGQGPEFLTYFQNEAQLDKSGLPSDRFFAERPEGSVSTLKIQRTQQEDSAVYLCASSLELEETQYFGPGTRLLVL.